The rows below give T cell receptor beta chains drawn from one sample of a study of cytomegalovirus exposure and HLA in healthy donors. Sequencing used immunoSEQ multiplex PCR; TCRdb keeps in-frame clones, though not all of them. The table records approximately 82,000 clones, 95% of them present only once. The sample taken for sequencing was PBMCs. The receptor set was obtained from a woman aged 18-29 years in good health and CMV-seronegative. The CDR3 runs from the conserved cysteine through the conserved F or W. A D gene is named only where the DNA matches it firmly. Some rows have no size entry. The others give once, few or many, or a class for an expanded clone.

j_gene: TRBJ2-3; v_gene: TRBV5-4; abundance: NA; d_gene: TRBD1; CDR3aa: CASSLGGTGGGTDTQYF; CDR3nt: TGTGCCAGCAGCCTGGGGGGGACAGGGGGTGGCACAGATACGCAGTATTTT
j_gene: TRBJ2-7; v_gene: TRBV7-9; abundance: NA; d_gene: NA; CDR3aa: CASSSPMSYEQYF; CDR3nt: TGTGCCAGCAGCTCCCCAATGTCCTACGAGCAGTACTTC
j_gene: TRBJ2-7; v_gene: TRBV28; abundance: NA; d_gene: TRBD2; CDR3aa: CASRPTGTSSYEQYF; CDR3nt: TGTGCCAGCAGACCAACCGGGACTAGCTCCTACGAGCAGTACTTC
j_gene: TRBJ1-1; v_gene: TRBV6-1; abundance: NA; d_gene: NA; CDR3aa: CASSEADGGEGSTEAFF; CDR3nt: TGTGCCAGCAGTGAAGCGGACGGGGGAGAGGGTAGCACTGAAGCTTTCTTT
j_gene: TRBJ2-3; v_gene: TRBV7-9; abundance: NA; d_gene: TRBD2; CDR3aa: CASSLSSASGDTQYF; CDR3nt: TGTGCCAGCAGCTTAAGCTCGGCTAGCGGAGATACGCAGTATTTT
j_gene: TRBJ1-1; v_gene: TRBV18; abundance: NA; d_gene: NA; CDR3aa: CASSPPWSGSTEAFF; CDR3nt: TGTGCCAGCTCACCGCCTTGGTCTGGGAGCACTGAAGCTTTCTTT
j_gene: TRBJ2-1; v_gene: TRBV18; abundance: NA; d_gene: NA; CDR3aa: CASSRGLAWNEQFF; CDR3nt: TGTGCCAGCTCCCGGGGTCTAGCATGGAATGAGCAGTTCTTC
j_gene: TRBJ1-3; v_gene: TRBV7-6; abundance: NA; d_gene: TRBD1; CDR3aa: CASSSFPRGLIGNTIYF; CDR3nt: TGTGCCAGCAGCTCTTTCCCCAGGGGGCTTATTGGAAACACCATATATTTT
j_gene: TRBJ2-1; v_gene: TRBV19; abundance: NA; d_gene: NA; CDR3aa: CASSNGGKQFF; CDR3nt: TGTGCCAGTAGTAACGGGGGTAAGCAGTTCTTC
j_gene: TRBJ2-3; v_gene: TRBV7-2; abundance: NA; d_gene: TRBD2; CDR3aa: CASSPRYGSGDTDTQYF; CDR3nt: TGTGCCAGCAGCCCGAGATATGGTAGCGGGGACACAGATACGCAGTATTTT
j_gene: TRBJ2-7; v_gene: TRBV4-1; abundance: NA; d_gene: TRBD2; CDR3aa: CASSQGGLAVYEQYF; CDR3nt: TGCGCCAGCAGCCAAGGTGGACTAGCGGTCTACGAGCAGTACTTC
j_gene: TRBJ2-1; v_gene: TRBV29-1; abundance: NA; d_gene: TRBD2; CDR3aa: CSVEDPSGVGNEQFF; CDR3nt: TGCAGCGTTGAAGATCCCAGCGGGGTAGGAAATGAGCAGTTCTTC
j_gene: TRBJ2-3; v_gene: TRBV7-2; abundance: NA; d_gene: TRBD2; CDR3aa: CGTSENFRDTQYF; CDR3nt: TGTGGGACTAGCGAAAACTTTCGAGATACGCAGTATTTT
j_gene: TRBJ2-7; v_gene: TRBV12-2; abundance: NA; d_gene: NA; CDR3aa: CASRPPDRTYEQYF; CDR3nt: TGTGCAAGTCGTCCTCCCGACAGAACCTACGAGCAGTACTTC
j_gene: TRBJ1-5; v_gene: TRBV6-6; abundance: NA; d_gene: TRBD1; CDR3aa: CASSYSTGGSNQPQHF; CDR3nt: TGTGCCAGCAGTTACTCGACAGGGGGTAGCAATCAGCCCCAGCATTTT
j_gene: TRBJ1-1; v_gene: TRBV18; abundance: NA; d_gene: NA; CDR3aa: CASSRGTVNTEAFF; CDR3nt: TGTGCCAGCTCCCGGGGGACGGTGAACACTGAAGCTTTCTTT
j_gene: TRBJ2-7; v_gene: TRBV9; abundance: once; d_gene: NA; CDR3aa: CASSVAVAAAYEQYF; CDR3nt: TGTGCCAGCAGCGTAGCCGTGGCAGCGGCCTACGAGCAGTACTTC
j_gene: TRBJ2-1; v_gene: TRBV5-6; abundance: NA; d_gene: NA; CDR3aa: CASSWMRAYNEQFF; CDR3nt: TGTGCCAGCAGCTGGATGAGGGCCTACAATGAGCAGTTCTTC
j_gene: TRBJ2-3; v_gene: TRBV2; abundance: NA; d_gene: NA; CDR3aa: CASSNDRTRTDTQYF; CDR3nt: TGTGCCAGCAGCAACGACAGGACTCGCACAGATACGCAGTATTTT
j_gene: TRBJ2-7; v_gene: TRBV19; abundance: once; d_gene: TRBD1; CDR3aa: CASSIRGQGANEQYF; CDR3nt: TGTGCCAGTAGTATTAGGGGACAGGGGGCCAACGAGCAGTACTTC
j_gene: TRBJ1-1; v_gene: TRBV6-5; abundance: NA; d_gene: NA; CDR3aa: CASSTAGAEAFF; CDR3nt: TGTGCCAGCAGTACAGCCGGGGCTGAAGCTTTCTTT
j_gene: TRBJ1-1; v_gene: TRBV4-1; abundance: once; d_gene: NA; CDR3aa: CASSQGGRGLNTEAFF; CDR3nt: TGCGCCAGCAGCCAAGGAGGCAGGGGACTGAACACTGAAGCTTTCTTT
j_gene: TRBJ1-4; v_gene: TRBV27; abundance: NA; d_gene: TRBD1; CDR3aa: CASSKDRGRGEKLFF; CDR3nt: TGTGCCAGCAGTAAGGACAGGGGGCGCGGGGAAAAACTGTTTTTT
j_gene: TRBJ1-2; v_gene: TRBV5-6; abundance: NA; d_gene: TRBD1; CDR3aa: CASSSKGGLDGYTF; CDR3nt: TGTGCCAGCAGCTCGAAAGGGGGCCTGGATGGCTACACCTTC
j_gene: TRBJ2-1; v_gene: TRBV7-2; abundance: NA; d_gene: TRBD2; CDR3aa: CASSSTSGAYNEQFF; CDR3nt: TGTGCCAGCAGCTCGACTAGCGGGGCCTACAATGAGCAGTTCTTC
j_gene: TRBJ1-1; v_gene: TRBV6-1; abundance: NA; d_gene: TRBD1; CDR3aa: CASSSRGGDSEAFF; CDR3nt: TGTGCCAGCAGTTCGCGGGGGGGGGACAGTGAAGCTTTCTTT
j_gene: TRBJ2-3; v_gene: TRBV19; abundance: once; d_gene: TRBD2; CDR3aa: CASSLLAGGADTQYF; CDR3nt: TGTGCCAGTAGCCTACTAGCGGGGGGGGCAGATACGCAGTATTTT
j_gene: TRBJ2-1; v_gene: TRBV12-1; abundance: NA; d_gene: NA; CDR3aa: CASSFAQNGRAGNEQFF; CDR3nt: TGTGCCAGCAGCTTTGCGCAGAACGGGAGGGCCGGGAATGAGCAGTTCTTC
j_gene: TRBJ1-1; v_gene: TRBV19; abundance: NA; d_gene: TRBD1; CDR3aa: CASIGTGGLTEAFF; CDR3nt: TGTGCCAGTATTGGGACAGGGGGACTCACTGAAGCTTTCTTT
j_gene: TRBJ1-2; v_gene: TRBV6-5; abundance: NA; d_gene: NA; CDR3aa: CASSRGRSYGYTF; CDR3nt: TGTGCCAGCAGCCGAGGGAGGAGTTACGGCTACACCTTC
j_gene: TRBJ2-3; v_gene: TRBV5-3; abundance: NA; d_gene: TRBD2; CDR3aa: CARSLLLAGSTDTQYF; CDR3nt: TGTGCCAGAAGCTTGCTCCTAGCGGGGAGCACAGATACGCAGTATTTT
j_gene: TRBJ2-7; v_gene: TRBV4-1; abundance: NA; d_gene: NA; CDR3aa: CASSQGGGSVWYF; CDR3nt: TGCGCCAGCAGCCAAGGGGGAGGTTCTGTTTGGTACTTC
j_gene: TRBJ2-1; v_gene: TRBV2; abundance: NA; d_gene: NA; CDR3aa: CASSDYLYMVSEQFF; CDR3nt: TGTGCCAGCAGTGACTATCTTTATATGGTGAGTGAGCAGTTCTTC
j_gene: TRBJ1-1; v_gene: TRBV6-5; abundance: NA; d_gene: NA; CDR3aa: CASYTGLNTEAFF; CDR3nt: TGTGCCAGTTACACAGGGCTGAACACTGAAGCTTTCTTT
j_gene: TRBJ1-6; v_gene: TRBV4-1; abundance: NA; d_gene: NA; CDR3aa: CASSQVGETGNSPLHF; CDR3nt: TGCGCCAGCAGCCAAGTCGGGGAGACGGGTAATTCACCCCTCCACTTT
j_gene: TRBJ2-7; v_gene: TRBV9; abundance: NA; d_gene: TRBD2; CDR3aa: CASSVGGLAGALGEQYF; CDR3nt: TGTGCCAGCAGCGTAGGGGGACTAGCGGGAGCATTAGGAGAGCAGTACTTC
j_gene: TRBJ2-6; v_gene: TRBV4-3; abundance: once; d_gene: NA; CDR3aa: CASSAGLLSGANVLTF; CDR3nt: TGCGCCAGCAGCGCCGGACTGCTCTCTGGGGCCAACGTCCTGACTTTC
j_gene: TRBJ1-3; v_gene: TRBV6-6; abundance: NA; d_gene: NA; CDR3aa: CASSSIGVSGNTIYF; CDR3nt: TGTGCCAGCAGTTCTATAGGGGTCTCTGGAAACACCATATATTTT